The sequence of this T cell receptor beta chain was determined in a study of T cell responses to AZD1222 COVID-19 vaccine. Germline lookup yields CDR1 SQVTM and CDR2 ANQGSEA. The CDR3 length is 13 residues. Trimming removed 4 bases from V and 4 bases from J; junction bases left unmatched: 6. Repertoires were generated with immunoSEQ multiplex PCR, while TCRdb's copy carries only in-frame clones and drops some. The data contain about 130,000 clones, 93% of them singletons. The source material was peripheral blood, sampled on day 0 of AZD1222 vaccination. The chain carries TRBV29-1 and TRBJ1-1; TRBD1 aligns across 7 bases. The source is an adult in good health. The CDR3 loop reads CSVGTGVGTEAFF. CDR3 coding DNA: TGCAGCGTTGGAACAGGGGTGGGCACTGAAGCTTTCTTT.